The clone carrying this TCR beta chain has a single count. Original analysis: Quantification of nucleated cells was approximated via reference gene primer amplification. Generated by immunoSEQ multiplex PCR, the TCRdb table keeps only in-frame clones and is missing some. D and trimming come from the DNA, and the V and J calls and clone size come from that table. The sample shows 64,000 or so clones, around 79% of them seen only once. This sample is drawn from a study of blood T cell repertoires in COVID-19. Study background: Samples of COVID-19 (acute and convalescent) were obtained from the United States, Italy and Spain. T cells, B-cell-depleted T cells, or PBMCs provided the cDNA or gDNA that served as material.

CDR3 size: 15 residues. V lost 0 bases to trimming and J lost 6 bases, with 12 bases between them. Germline CDR1 is SGHDT and CDR2 is YYEEEE. Sequenced material: peripheral blood. The origin of this receptor is a human donor in a cohort sampled during active COVID-19. The chain uses TRBV5-6 and TRBJ2-2, with a tentative D call TRBD1 (7 bases). This CDR3 is CASSLGQGGPGELFF. The CDR3 nucleotides are TGTGCCAGCAGCTTGGGGCAGGGGGGCCCCGGGGAGCTGTTTTTT.